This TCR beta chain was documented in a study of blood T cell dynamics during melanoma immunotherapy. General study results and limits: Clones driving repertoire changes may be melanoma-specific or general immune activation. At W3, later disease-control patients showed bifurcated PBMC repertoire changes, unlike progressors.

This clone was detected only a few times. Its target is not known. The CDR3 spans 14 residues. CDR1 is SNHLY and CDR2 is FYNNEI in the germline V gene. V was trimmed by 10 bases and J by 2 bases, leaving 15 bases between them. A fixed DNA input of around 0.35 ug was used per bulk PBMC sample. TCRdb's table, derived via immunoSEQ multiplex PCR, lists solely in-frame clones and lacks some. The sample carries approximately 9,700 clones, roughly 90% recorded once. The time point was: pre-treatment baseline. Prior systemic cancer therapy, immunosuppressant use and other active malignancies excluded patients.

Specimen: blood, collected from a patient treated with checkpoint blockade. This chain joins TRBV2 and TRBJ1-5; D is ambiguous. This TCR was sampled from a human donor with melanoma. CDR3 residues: CATRAVIGNQPQHF. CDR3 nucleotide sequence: TGTGCCACCCGGGCAGTTATAGGCAATCAGCCCCAGCATTTT.